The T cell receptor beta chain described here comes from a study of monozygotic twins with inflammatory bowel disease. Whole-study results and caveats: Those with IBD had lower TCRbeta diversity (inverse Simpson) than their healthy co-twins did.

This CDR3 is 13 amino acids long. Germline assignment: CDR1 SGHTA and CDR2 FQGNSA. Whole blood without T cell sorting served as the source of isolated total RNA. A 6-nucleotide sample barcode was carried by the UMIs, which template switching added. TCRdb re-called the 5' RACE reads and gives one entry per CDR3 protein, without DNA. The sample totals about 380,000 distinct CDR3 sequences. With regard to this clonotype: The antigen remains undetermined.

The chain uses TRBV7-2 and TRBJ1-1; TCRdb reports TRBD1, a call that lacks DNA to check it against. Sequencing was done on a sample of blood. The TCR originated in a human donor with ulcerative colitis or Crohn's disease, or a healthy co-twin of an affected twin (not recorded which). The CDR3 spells CASSPREFTEAFF.